This T cell receptor (beta chain) was captured by sequencing in a study of cytomegalovirus exposure and HLA in healthy donors. Overall study results and limits: The study recorded 160 or so TCR beta chains that were cytomegalovirus-associated. There were some public TCRs occurring in many donors, but most TCR sequences were rare.

V trimming: 6 bases; J trimming: 2 bases; junction bases outside the gene matches: 7. The CDR3 runs to 16 residues. From germline, CDR1 is LNHDA and CDR2 SQIVND (reference sequence). A remark on this clone: Its antigen is unknown.

Profiled with immunoSEQ multiplex PCR; TCRdb holds only in-frame clones, not every one. This table holds 90,000 to 100,000 clones, more than 75% found once. Sequenced sample: PBMCs. The TCR originated in a man aged 18 to 30 in good health and CMV-seropositive. The chain recombines TRBV19 with TRBJ1-5, with TRBD1 matching 10 bases. CDR3 DNA: TGTGCCAGTAGGGACAGGGGGTCTACGGGCAATCAGCCCCAGCATTTT. This translates into CASRDRGSTGNQPQHF.